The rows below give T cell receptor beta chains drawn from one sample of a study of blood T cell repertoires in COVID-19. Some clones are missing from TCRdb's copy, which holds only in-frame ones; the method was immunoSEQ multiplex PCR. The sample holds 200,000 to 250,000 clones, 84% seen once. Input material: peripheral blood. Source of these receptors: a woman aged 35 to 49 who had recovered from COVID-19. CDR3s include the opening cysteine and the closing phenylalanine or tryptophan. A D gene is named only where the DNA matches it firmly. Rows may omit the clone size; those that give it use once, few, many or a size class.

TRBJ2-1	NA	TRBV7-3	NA	TGTGCCAGCAGCTCTAGGGGCAATGAGCAGTTCTTC	CASSSRGNEQFF
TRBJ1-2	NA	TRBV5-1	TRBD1	TGCGCCAGCAGCTTTACTGGACAGGGGGCGTCTGGCTACACCTTC	CASSFTGQGASGYTF
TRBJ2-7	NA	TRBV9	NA	TGTGCCAGCAGCGTAGATGGGGGCCCTAACTACGAGCAGTACTTC	CASSVDGGPNYEQYF
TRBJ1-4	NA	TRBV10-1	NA	TGCGCCAGCCCACGATGGGACATCCAAAGCAGGGAAAAACTGTTTTTT	CASPRWDIQSREKLFF
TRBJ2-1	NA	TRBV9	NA	TGTGCCAGCAGCGTAACAGGGAGCTCCTACAATGAGCAGTTCTTC	CASSVTGSSYNEQFF
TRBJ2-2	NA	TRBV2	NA	TGTGCCAGCAGACCAGGAGGGATGAGGACCGGGGAGCTGTTTTTT	CASRPGGMRTGELFF
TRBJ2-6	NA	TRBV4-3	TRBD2	TGCGCCAGCAGCCAGGGCGGGGGGGGAGCCAACGTCCTGACTTTC	CASSQGGGGANVLTF
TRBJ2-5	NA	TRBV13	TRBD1	TGTGCCAGCAGTAACACTCAGGGGGCGGAGACCCAGTACTTC	CASSNTQGAETQYF
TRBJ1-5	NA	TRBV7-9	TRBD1	TGTGCCAGCAGAGAAGCAGACAGGGAACATCAGCCCCAGCATTTT	CASREADREHQPQHF
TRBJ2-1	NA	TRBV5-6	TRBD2	TGTGCCAGCAGCTTAGTAGCGGGGGGGCCTCTCAATGAGCAGTTCTTC	CASSLVAGGPLNEQFF
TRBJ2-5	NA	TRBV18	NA	TGTGCCAGCTCACCTTTCCAGGGCCAACAAGAGACCCAGTACTTC	CASSPFQGQQETQYF
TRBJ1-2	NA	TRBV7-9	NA	TGTGCCAGCACCTCTCAAGAGGGAGGCTACACCTTC	CASTSQEGGYTF
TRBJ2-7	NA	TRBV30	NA	TGTGCCTGGAATGCACTAGACAACGACTACGAGCAGTACTTC	CAWNALDNDYEQYF
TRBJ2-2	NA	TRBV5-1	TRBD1	TGCGCCAGCAGCAAGGACAGGGGGATCGGCACCGGGGAGCTGTTTTTT	CASSKDRGIGTGELFF
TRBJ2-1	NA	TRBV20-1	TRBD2	TGCAGTGCTAGTAGCGGGGGGGCCTCTGAGCAGTTCTTC	CSASSGGASEQFF
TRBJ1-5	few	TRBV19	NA	TGTGCCAGTAGTATAGGGTTTGCAGGGACACGAGCCGGGCAGCCCCAGCATTTT	CASSIGFAGTRAGQPQHF